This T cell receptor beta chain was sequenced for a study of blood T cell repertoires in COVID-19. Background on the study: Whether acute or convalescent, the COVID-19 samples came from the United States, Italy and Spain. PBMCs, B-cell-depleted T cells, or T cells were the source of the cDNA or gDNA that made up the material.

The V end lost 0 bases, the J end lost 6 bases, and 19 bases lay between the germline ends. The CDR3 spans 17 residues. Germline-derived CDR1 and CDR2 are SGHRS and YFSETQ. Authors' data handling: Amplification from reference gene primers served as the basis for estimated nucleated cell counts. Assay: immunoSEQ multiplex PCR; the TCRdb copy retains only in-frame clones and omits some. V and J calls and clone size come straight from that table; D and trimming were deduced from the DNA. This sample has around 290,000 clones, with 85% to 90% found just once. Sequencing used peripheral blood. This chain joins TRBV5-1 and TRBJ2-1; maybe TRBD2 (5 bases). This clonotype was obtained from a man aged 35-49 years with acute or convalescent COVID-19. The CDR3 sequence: CASSLDGRGVMGNEQFF. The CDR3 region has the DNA TGCGCCAGCAGCTTGGATGGTCGGGGAGTAATGGGCAATGAGCAGTTCTTC.